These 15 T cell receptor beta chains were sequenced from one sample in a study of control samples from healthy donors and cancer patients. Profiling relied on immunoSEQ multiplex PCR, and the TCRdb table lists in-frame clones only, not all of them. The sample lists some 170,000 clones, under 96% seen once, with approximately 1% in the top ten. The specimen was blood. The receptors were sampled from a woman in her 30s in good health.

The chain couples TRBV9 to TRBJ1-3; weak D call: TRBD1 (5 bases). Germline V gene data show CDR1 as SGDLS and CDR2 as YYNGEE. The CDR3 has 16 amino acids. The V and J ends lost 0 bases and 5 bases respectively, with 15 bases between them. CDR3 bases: TGTGCCAGCAGCGTAGGCCTAAGGGGAGACAGAAACACCATATATTTT. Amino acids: CASSVGLRGDRNTIYF.

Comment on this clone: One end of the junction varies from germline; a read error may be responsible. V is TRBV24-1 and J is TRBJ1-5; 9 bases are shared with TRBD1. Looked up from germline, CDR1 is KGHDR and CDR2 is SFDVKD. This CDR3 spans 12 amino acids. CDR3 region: CATSDPGQGLVF. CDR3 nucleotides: TGTGCCACCAGTGACCCCGGACAGGGGCTAGTTTTT.

The CDR3 protein is CASSLDGGPYNEQFF. In DNA, the CDR3 is TGTGCCAGCAGCTTAGATGGGGGTCCCTACAATGAGCAGTTCTTC. The chain has TRBV11-2 and TRBJ2-1, with D perhaps matching TRBD1 or TRBD2 (5 bases each). Germline loops: CDR1 SGHAT, CDR2 FQNNGV. The CDR3 has 15 residues. V was pared by 0 bases and J by 2 bases, with 8 bases between. The whole variable domain, filled in from reference TRBV11-2 and TRBJ2-1, reads EAGVAQSPRYKIIEKRQSVAFWCNPISGHATLYWYQQILGQGPKLLIQFQNNGVVDDSQLPKDRFSAERLKGVDSTLKIQPAKLEDSAVYLCASSLDGGPYNEQFFGPGTRLTVL.

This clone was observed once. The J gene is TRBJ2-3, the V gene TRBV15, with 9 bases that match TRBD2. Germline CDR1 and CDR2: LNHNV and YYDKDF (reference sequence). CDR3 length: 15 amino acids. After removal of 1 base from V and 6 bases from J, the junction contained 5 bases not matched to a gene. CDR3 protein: CATSRGGRGGDTQYF. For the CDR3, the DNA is TGTGCCACCAGCAGAGGTGGGCGGGGGGGGGATACGCAGTATTTT.

The CDR3 protein is CASSQGQRPLHF. The CDR3 DNA sequence: TGTGCCAGCAGTCAGGGACAGAGGCCCCTCCACTTT. J is TRBJ1-6 and V is TRBV6-2 or TRBV6-3; 7 nucleotides agree with TRBD1. V was pared by 5 bases and J by 13 bases, with 5 bases of the junction left unmatched. The CDR3 sequence is 12 residues long. CDR1 is MNHEY and CDR2 is SVGEGT in the germline V gene.

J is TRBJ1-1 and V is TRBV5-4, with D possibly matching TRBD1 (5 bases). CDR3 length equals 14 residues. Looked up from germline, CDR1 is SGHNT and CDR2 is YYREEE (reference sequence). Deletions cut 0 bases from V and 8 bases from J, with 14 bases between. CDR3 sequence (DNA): TGTGCCAGCAGCTTGGCCGGGGGGGAGGAGGAAGCTTTCTTT. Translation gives CASSLAGGEEEAFF.

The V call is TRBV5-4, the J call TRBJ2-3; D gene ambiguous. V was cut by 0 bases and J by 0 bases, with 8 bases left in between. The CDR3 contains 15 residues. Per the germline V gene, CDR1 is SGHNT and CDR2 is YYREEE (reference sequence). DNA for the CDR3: TGTGCCAGCAGCTTGGGCTGGTCTAGCACAGATACGCAGTATTTT. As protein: CASSLGWSSTDTQYF.

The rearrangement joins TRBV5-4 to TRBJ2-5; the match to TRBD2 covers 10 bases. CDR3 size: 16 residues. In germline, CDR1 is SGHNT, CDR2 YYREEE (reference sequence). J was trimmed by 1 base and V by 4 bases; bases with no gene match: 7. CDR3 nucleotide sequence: TGTGCCAGCAGCAGGGGGACTAGCGCCTCCCAAGAGACCCAGTACTTC. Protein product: CASSRGTSASQETQYF.

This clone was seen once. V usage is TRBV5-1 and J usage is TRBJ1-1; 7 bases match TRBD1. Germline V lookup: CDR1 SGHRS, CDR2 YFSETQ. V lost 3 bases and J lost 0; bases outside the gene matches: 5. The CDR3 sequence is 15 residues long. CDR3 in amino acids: CASSSRQGMNTEAFF. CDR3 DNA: TGCGCCAGCAGCTCTCGACAGGGCATGAACACTGAAGCTTTCTTT.

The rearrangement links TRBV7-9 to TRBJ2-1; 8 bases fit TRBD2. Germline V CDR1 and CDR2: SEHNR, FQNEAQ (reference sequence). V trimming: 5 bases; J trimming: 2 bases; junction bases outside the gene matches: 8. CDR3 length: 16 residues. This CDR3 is CASSDTAGGTYNEQFF. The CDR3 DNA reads TGTGCCAGCAGCGACACGGCGGGAGGAACCTACAATGAGCAGTTCTTC.

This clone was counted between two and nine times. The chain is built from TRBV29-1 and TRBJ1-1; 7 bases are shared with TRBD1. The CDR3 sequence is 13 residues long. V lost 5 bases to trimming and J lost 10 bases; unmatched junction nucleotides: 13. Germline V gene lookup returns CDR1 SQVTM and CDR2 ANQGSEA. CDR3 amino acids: CSVQITGVVGAFF. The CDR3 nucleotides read TGCAGCGTTCAGATTACAGGGGTTGTAGGAGCTTTCTTT.

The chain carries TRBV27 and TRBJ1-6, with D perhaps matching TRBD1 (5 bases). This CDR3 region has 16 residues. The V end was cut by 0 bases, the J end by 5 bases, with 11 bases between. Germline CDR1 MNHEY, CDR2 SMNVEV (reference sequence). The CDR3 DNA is TGTGCCAGCAGTTTATCGGCGGCAGGGAATAATTCACCCCTCCACTTT. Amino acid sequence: CASSLSAAGNNSPLHF.

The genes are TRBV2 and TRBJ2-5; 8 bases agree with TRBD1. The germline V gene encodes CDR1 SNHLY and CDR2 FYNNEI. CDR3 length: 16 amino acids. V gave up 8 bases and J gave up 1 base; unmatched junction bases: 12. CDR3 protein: CASYSIRDRIQETQYF. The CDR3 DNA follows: TGTGCCAGCTACTCGATCCGGGACAGGATCCAAGAGACCCAGTACTTC.

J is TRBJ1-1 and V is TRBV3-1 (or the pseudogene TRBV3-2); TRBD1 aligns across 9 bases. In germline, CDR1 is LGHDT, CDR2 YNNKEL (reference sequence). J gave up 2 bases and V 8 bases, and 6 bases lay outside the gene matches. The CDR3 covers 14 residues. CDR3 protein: CASSDRGRNTEAFF. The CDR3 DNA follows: TGTGCCAGCTCGGACAGGGGAAGAAACACTGAAGCTTTCTTT.

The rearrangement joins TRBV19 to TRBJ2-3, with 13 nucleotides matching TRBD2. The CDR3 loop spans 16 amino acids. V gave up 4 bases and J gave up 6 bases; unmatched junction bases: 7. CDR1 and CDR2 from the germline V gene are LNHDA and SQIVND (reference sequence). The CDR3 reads CASSTTGTSGADTQYF. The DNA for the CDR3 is TGTGCCAGTAGTACAACCGGGACTAGCGGGGCGGATACGCAGTATTTT.